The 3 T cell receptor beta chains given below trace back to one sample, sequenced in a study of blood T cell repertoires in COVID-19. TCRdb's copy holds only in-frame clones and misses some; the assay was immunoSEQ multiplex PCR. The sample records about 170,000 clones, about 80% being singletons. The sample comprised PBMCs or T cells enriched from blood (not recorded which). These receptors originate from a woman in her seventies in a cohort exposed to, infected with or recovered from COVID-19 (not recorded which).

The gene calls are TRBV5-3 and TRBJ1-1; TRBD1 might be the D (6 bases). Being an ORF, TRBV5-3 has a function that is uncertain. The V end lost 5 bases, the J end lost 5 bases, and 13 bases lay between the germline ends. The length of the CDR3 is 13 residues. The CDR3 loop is CARSSTGKTEAFF. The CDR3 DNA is TGTGCCAGAAGTTCCACAGGGAAAACTGAAGCTTTCTTT.

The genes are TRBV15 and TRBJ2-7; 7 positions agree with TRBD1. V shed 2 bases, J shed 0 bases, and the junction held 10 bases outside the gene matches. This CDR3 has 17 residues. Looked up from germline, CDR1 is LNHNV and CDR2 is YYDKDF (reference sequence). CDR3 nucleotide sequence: TGTGCCACCAGCAGATCTTCCGGGACAGCCTACTCCTACGAGCAGTACTTC. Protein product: CATSRSSGTAYSYEQYF. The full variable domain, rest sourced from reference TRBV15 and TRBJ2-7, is DAMVIQNPRYQVTQFGKPVTLSCSQTLNHNVMYWYQQKSSQAPKLLFHYYDKDFNNEADTPDNFQSRRPNTSFCFLDIRSPGLGDTAMYLCATSRSSGTAYSYEQYFGPGTRLTVT.

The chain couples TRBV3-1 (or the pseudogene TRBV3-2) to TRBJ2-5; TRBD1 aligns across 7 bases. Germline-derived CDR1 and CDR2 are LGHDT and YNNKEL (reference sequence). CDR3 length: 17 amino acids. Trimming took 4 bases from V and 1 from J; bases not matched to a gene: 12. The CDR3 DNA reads TGTGCCAGCAGCCTCCGACCACAGGGGCGGTCCCAAGAGACCCAGTACTTC. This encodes CASSLRPQGRSQETQYF.